Presented here are 29 T cell receptor beta chains from one specimen sequenced in a study of blood T cell repertoires in COVID-19. This table comes from immunoSEQ multiplex PCR, and its TCRdb copy is limited to in-frame clones, with some not included. The sample yields about 98,000 clones, roughly 87% seen once. Sequencing used peripheral blood. These receptors were taken from a man at least 80 years old with acute or convalescent COVID-19.

This chain uses TRBV11-3 with TRBJ1-1; no clear D. Germline CDR1 reads SGHNT; CDR2 reads YENEEA. The V gene lost 0 bases and the J gene lost 7 bases, with 9 bases spanning the gap. The CDR3 contains 13 residues. DNA for the CDR3: TGTGCCAGCAGCTTAGATCCCGTAAATGAAGCTTTCTTT. This translates into CASSLDPVNEAFF. The full variable domain, its missing parts supplied by reference TRBV11-3 and TRBJ1-1, is EAGVVQSPRYKIIEKKQPVAFWCNPISGHNTLYWYLQNLGQGPELLIRYENEEAVDDSQLPKDRFSAERLKGVDSTLKIQPAELGDSAVYLCASSLDPVNEAFFGQGTRLTVV.

J is TRBJ1-1 and V is TRBV29-1; tentative D call: TRBD1 (6 bases). The germline V gene encodes CDR1 SQVTM and CDR2 ANQGSEA. The CDR3 spans 13 residues. Trimming removed 8 bases from V and 1 base from J, with 14 bases in between. Here the CDR3 reads CSTTGPGNTEAFF. Here the CDR3 DNA reads TGCAGCACTACAGGGCCAGGGAACACTGAAGCTTTCTTT.

This clone was observed a handful of times. V is TRBV5-1 and J is TRBJ2-3; D not resolved. Between the trimmed V and J ends, which lost 2 bases and 1 base, there was a span of 8 bases. The germline gives CDR1 SGHRS, CDR2 YFSETQ. The CDR3 has 14 amino acids. In DNA form, the CDR3 reads TGCGCCAGCAGCTTCGGAGACGGCACAGATACGCAGTATTTT. Translated, it gives CASSFGDGTDTQYF. Using reference TRBV5-1 and TRBJ2-3 for the parts outside the CDR3, the full variable domain is KAGVTQTPRYLIKTRGQQVTLSCSPISGHRSVSWYQQTPGQGLQFLFEYFSETQRNKGNFPGRFSGRQFSNSRSEMNVSTLELGDSALYLCASSFGDGTDTQYFGPGTRLTVL.

The CDR3 nucleotides are TGCGCCAGCAGCTGGTGGACTAGCGGGAGCGACGAGCAGTACTTC. Translation: CASSWWTSGSDEQYF. This chain uses TRBV5-1 with TRBJ2-7, with TRBD2 identical over 13 bases. V lost 3 bases, J lost 5 bases, and 5 bases stayed unmatched. Germline V gene data show CDR1 as SGHRS and CDR2 as YFSETQ. The CDR3 spans 15 residues.

The chain combines TRBV2 with TRBJ2-7; D not certain. Trimming removed 5 bases from V and 0 bases from J, with 14 bases in between. Germline V CDR1 and CDR2: SNHLY, FYNNEI. The CDR3 sequence is 15 residues long. The CDR3 sequence: CASSTILSGSYEQYF. The CDR3 DNA reads TGTGCCAGCAGTACGATCCTTTCGGGCTCCTACGAGCAGTACTTC.

The chain recombines TRBV2 with TRBJ1-4; a weak D match, TRBD1 (5 bases). Germline V lookup: CDR1 SNHLY, CDR2 FYNNEI. V lost 3 bases, J lost 8 bases, and 13 bases lay in between. This CDR3 is built from 14 residues. The CDR3 coding sequence is TGTGCCAGCAGTGAGTCAGGGATGTTCGAAAAACTGTTTTTT. Its protein is CASSESGMFEKLFF. The whole variable domain, remainder taken from reference TRBV2 and TRBJ1-4, is EPEVTQTPSHQVTQMGQEVILRCVPISNHLYFYWYRQILGQKVEFLVSFYNNEISEKSEIFDDQFSVERPDGSNFTLKIRSTKLEDSAMYFCASSESGMFEKLFFGSGTQLSVL.

This chain connects TRBV27 to TRBJ2-3; 12 bases are a match to TRBD2. This CDR3 spans 17 amino acids. With 1 base clipped from V and 3 bases from J, the junction kept 5 bases outside the gene matches. The germline V gene encodes CDR1 MNHEY and CDR2 SMNVEV (reference sequence). DNA for the CDR3: TGTGCCAGCAGTTTATGGGCTAGCGGGAGGGGGACAGATACGCAGTATTTT. The encoded protein is CASSLWASGRGTDTQYF.

V gene TRBV7-2 combines with J gene TRBJ2-7, with 9 bases that match TRBD2. Germline V gene sequence: CDR1 SGHTA, CDR2 FQGNSA. The CDR3 runs to 15 residues. With V trimmed by 5 bases and J by 4 bases, 9 bases remained unmatched. CDR3 protein: CASSRGSSGNYEQYF. Written as DNA, the CDR3 is TGTGCCAGCAGCAGAGGTTCTAGCGGGAATTACGAGCAGTACTTC. Together with reference TRBV7-2 and TRBJ2-7, the CDR3 gives the full variable domain: GAGVSQSPSNKVTEKGKDVELRCDPISGHTALYWYRQSLGQGLEFLIYFQGNSAPDKSGLPSDRFSAERTGGSVSTLTIQRTQQEDSAVYLCASSRGSSGNYEQYFGPGTRLTVT.

The chain links TRBV30 to TRBJ1-5; possible D gene TRBD1, 6 bases. Trimming pared 2 bases from V and 7 bases from J, leaving 15 bases between. The CDR3 has 14 residues. The germline gives CDR1 GTSNPN, CDR2 SVGIG (reference sequence). The CDR3 DNA reads TGTGCCTGGAGTTTGACAGGACCGGTACAGCCCCAGCATTTT. Its translation is CAWSLTGPVQPQHF.

V and J are TRBV6-5 and TRBJ1-2; a weak D match, TRBD1 (6 bases). The V end was cut by 5 bases, the J end by 6 bases, with 10 bases between. Germline V gene data show CDR1 as MNHEY and CDR2 as SVGAGI. The CDR3 contains 12 residues. The CDR3 DNA follows: TGTGCCAGCAGTCAGGGGCCCGATGGCTACACCTTC. Translation: CASSQGPDGYTF.

This clone turned up a few times. V and J are TRBV28 and TRBJ2-7, with D perhaps TRBD1 (6 bases). CDR3 size: 14 residues. The germline gives CDR1 MDHEN, CDR2 SYDVKM. V was cut by 7 bases and J by 7 bases, with 20 bases left in between. CDR3 DNA: TGTGCCAGCACTCGACCACAGGGATCTGGGGAGCAGTACTTC. This gives the protein CASTRPQGSGEQYF.

The chain couples TRBV29-1 to TRBJ2-1; perhaps TRBD2 as D (6 bases). V lost 3 bases to trimming and J lost 7 bases, with 13 bases between them. Per germline, CDR1 SQVTM and CDR2 ANQGSEA. The CDR3 consists of 13 residues. The CDR3 DNA follows: TGCAGCGTTGATTGGGCGGCGGGGAATGAGCAGTTCTTC. This codes for CSVDWAAGNEQFF.

The rearrangement uses TRBV6-2 or TRBV6-3 and TRBJ2-2; 11 bases line up with TRBD2. CDR3 size: 18 residues. V dropped 0 bases and J dropped 0; count of bases not matched to a gene: 3. Germline assignment: CDR1 MNHEY and CDR2 SVGEGT. Here the CDR3 DNA reads TGTGCCAGCAGTTACTCTACTAGCGGGGGACCGAACACCGGGGAGCTGTTTTTT. It translates to CASSYSTSGGPNTGELFF.

The chain joins TRBV27 to TRBJ1-5, with a weak D call TRBD1 (6 bases). Germline CDR1 reads MNHEY; CDR2 reads SMNVEV (reference sequence). Trimming removed 5 bases from V and 6 bases from J, with 11 bases in between. This CDR3 is 13 amino acids long. The DNA of the CDR3 is TGTGCCAGCAGTCCCGACAGGTTTCAGCCCCAGCATTTT. Translating gives CASSPDRFQPQHF.

This clone was observed a few times. V is TRBV28 and J is TRBJ2-7; TRBD1 matches at 7 bases. This CDR3 is built from 13 residues. The germline CDR1 and CDR2 sequences are MDHEN and SYDVKM. With 6 bases clipped from V and 6 bases from J, the junction kept 8 bases outside the gene matches. The CDR3 sequence: CASRTDRVREQYF. Written as DNA, the CDR3 is TGTGCCAGCAGAACCGACAGGGTTCGCGAGCAGTACTTC. The full variable domain, rest sourced from reference TRBV28 and TRBJ2-7, is DVKVTQSSRYLVKRTGEKVFLECVQDMDHENMFWYRQDPGLGLRLIYFSYDVKMKEKGDIPEGYSVSREKKERFSLILESASTNQTSMYLCASRTDRVREQYFGPGTRLTVT.

V is TRBV28 and J is TRBJ1-6, with no clear D. This CDR3 comprises 12 residues. CDR1 is MDHEN, CDR2 SYDVKM, per germline. V lost 4 bases to trimming and J lost 12 bases, with 10 bases between them. For the CDR3, the DNA is TGTGCCAGCAGTTCCTATACCGAACCCCTCCACTTT. Amino acids: CASSSYTEPLHF.

The J gene is TRBJ2-3, the V gene TRBV9; a weak D match, TRBD2 (5 bases). This CDR3 has 14 residues. Germline V gene lookup returns CDR1 SGDLS and CDR2 YYNGEE. Deletions cut 4 bases from V and 2 bases from J, with 11 bases between. The chain's CDR3 is CASSKKGVTDTQYF. DNA for the CDR3: TGTGCCAGCAGCAAAAAGGGAGTCACAGATACGCAGTATTTT.

The chain is built from TRBV5-1 and TRBJ2-1, with TRBD2 identical over 8 bases. The CDR3 extends over 15 amino acids. Germline V lookup: CDR1 SGHRS, CDR2 YFSETQ. Losses at the gene ends were 1 base for V and 2 bases for J; bases not matched to a gene: 2. Written as DNA, the CDR3 is TGCGCCAGCAGCTTGTCAGCGGGAGCCTACAATGAGCAGTTCTTC. Protein product: CASSLSAGAYNEQFF.

This clone was recorded once. The chain has TRBV10-1 and TRBJ1-2; D remains unclear. Trimming left V 3 bases short and J 2 bases short, with 7 bases between. The germline V gene has CDR1 WNHNN and CDR2 SYGVQD (reference sequence). This CDR3 is built from 13 residues. In nucleotides, the CDR3 is TGCGCCAGCAGTGATGGGCCAAACTATGGCTACACCTTC. It specifies CASSDGPNYGYTF.

This clone was recorded once. CDR3: CASSQALRDTQYF. The CDR3 nucleotides read TGCGCCAGCAGCCAAGCTCTAAGAGATACGCAGTATTTT. The genes are TRBV4-3 and TRBJ2-3; D remains ambiguous. Germline V lookup: CDR1 LGHNA, CDR2 YSLEER. With 1 base removed from V and 5 bases from J, the gap between germline ends came to 7 bases. The CDR3 length is 13 residues.

In nucleotides, the CDR3 is TGTGCCAGCAGTTTAATGGCTAGCGGGAGTAAGACCCAGTACTTC. Translating it yields CASSLMASGSKTQYF. The V call is TRBV27, the J call TRBJ2-5; 10 nucleotides match TRBD2. CDR1 is MNHEY, CDR2 SMNVEV, per germline (reference sequence). The CDR3 is 15 amino acids. V lost 2 bases and J lost 6; bases outside the gene matches: 6.

This clone appeared a single time. This chain links TRBV6-2 or TRBV6-3 with TRBJ2-3; 12 bases align to TRBD2. The CDR3 totals 16 residues. In germline, CDR1 is MNHEY, CDR2 SVGEGT. J was trimmed by 1 base and V by 6 bases; bases with no gene match: 5. The CDR3 spells CASSQGLAGRTDTQYF. DNA of the CDR3: TGTGCCAGCAGCCAGGGACTAGCGGGCCGCACAGATACGCAGTATTTT.

The CDR3 DNA is TGTGCCACCAGCATCCGGGACAGAGAACGTGAAAAACTGTTTTTT. Its translation: CATSIRDREREKLFF. The V and J genes are TRBV15 and TRBJ1-4; 7 bases are shared with TRBD1. V gave up 4 bases and J gave up 7 bases; unmatched junction bases: 9. CDR3 size: 15 residues. Germline CDR1 LNHNV, CDR2 YYDKDF (reference sequence). The complete variable domain, with remaining parts taken from reference TRBV15 and TRBJ1-4, reads DAMVIQNPRYQVTQFGKPVTLSCSQTLNHNVMYWYQQKSSQAPKLLFHYYDKDFNNEADTPDNFQSRRPNTSFCFLDIRSPGLGDTAMYLCATSIRDREREKLFFGSGTQLSVL.

The chain recombines TRBV18 with TRBJ1-2, with D possibly being TRBD1 (5 bases). The CDR3 loop spans 15 amino acids. Deletions cut 1 base from V and 6 bases from J, with 15 bases between. Germline loops: CDR1 KGHSH, CDR2 LQKENI. This CDR3 is CASSPQKGLQDGYTF. CDR3 DNA: TGTGCCAGCTCACCACAAAAGGGCCTACAGGATGGCTACACCTTC.

V usage is TRBV6-2 or TRBV6-3 and J usage is TRBJ1-1, with 8 bases fitting TRBD1. Trimming removed 1 base from V and 3 bases from J; junction bases left unmatched: 10. The CDR3 totals 17 residues. Germline V lookup: CDR1 MNHEY, CDR2 SVGEGT. The CDR3 DNA sequence: TGTGCCAGCAGTTACTTGGCCTCCGGGACAGGACACACTGAAGCTTTCTTT. Protein sequence: CASSYLASGTGHTEAFF.

This clone was picked up one time. The chain joins TRBV5-1 to TRBJ1-3; D gene uncertain. Per the germline V gene, CDR1 is SGHRS and CDR2 is YFSETQ. The ends were cut back, 0 bases at V and 4 bases at J, with 5 bases in the middle. CDR3 length: 13 amino acids. In DNA, the CDR3 is TGCGCCAGCAGCTTGGGGCAGGGAAACACCATATATTTT. It encodes CASSLGQGNTIYF.

The chain recombines TRBV18 with TRBJ2-2, with TRBD2 matching 9 bases. The CDR3 has 16 residues. Per germline, CDR1 KGHSH and CDR2 LQKENI. Unmatched junction bases numbered 5, after V lost 3 bases and J lost 3 bases. The CDR3, as DNA: TGTGCCAGCTCACCGAGCCGACTAGCGGACACCGGGGAGCTGTTTTTT. Its translation: CASSPSRLADTGELFF. Based on the CDR3 plus reference TRBV18 and TRBJ2-2, the full variable domain is NAGVMQNPRHLVRRRGQEARLRCSPMKGHSHVYWYRQLPEEGLKFMVYLQKENIIDESGMPKERFSAEFPKEGPSILRIQQVVRGDSAAYFCASSPSRLADTGELFFGEGSRLTVL.

This rearrangement joins TRBV6-5 to TRBJ1-5, with D possibly being TRBD1 (6 bases). This CDR3 is 15 amino acids long. Germline V gene lookup returns CDR1 MNHEY and CDR2 SVGAGI. Deletions cut 3 bases from V and 7 bases from J, with 16 bases between. CDR3 nucleotides: TGTGCCAGCAGTTATCGGGACAAGTCGGAACAGCCCCAGCATTTT. Translated: CASSYRDKSEQPQHF.

This chain links TRBV19 with TRBJ1-2, with D tentatively TRBD1 (6 bases). Per the germline V gene, CDR1 is LNHDA and CDR2 is SQIVND (reference sequence). The CDR3 has 13 amino acids. Trimming took off 7 bases at V and 11 bases at J, with 20 bases between the two ends. Here the CDR3 DNA reads TGTGCCAGTAACCTGGGACAAAGGGGGGGATACACCTTC. It codes for CASNLGQRGGYTF.